This T cell receptor beta chain appears in the sequencing data of a study of human T cells and chemical hapten exposure. Study details: Alopecia areata, totalis or universalis was found in mostly female patients. Study results and limitations: It should be noted that donors had alopecia, so their immune response may differ from healthy people's.

Time point noted: pre-sensitization, week 0. Sample treatment: therapeutic diphenylcyclopropenone sensitization with weekly scalp DPC. The V gene's germline CDR1 is SNHLY and CDR2 FYNNEI. This CDR3 contains 11 residues. TCRdb itself ran the RACE reads through MiXCR, one entry per CDR3 protein. The sample records roughly 380,000 distinct CDR3 sequences, approximately 5.1% being singletons. This clonotype was observed many times. What it recognizes is unknown. J is TRBJ2-3 and V is TRBV2; D is undetermined. The end of the DNA fits TRBJ1-5 better, so the J call may be wrong. The TCR was taken from a woman aged 45-60 years with alopecia areata. Some clones in this sample may be carry-over from other donors' samples. This material consisted of whole blood, taken in connection with sensitization to the hapten diphenylcyclopropenone (DPC). The CDR3 sequence is CASSEGLGQHF. In DNA form, the CDR3 reads TGTGCCAGCAGCGAGGGATTAGGACAGCATTTT.